A selection of T cell receptor beta chains follows, all from one sample in a study of CD8 T cell repertoires and HIV-1 epitope variants. Generated by immunoSEQ multiplex PCR, the TCRdb table keeps only in-frame clones and is missing some. This sample has about 5,600 clones, with 50% to 70% found just once. The antigens of these receptors remain unknown. Sample: cultured CD8+ T cells derived from PBMCs. Source of these receptors: a male donor with HIV. Both conserved end residues are part of each CDR3. D genes are given only for firm matches. Only some rows state a clone size, as once, few, many or a class for expanded clones.

j_call d_call clone_size v_call cdr3_aa cdr3_nt
TRBJ1-3 NA few TRBV4-3 CASSQDTTDFSGNTIYF TGCGCCAGCAGCCAAGATACAACAGACTTCTCTGGAAACACCATATATTTT
TRBJ2-1 TRBD2 NA TRBV19 CASSITAGGSVQEQFF TGTGCCAGTAGTATTACGGCGGGGGGGTCAGTACAGGAGCAGTTCTTC
TRBJ2-7 TRBD1 few TRBV5-1 CASSYLRQGFIGEQYF TGCGCCAGCAGCTACCTTAGACAGGGGTTCATCGGCGAGCAGTACTTC
TRBJ2-7 NA few TRBV25-1 CASSAWASTYEQYF TGTGCCAGCAGTGCGTGGGCCAGTACCTACGAGCAGTACTTC
TRBJ2-3 TRBD2 NA TRBV27 CASSSQRGLTDTQYF TGTGCCAGCAGTTCCCAGCGGGGGCTCACAGATACGCAGTATTTT
TRBJ2-7 NA NA TRBV9 CASSVEGSSYEQYF TGTGCCAGCAGCGTAGAAGGGAGCTCCTACGAGCAGTACTTC
TRBJ2-2 TRBD1 NA TRBV10-3 CAISPGTGAGELFF TGTGCCATCAGTCCCGGGACAGGGGCCGGGGAGCTGTTTTTT
TRBJ2-2 TRBD2 NA TRBV13 CASSLGLAGVLSGELFF TGTGCCAGCAGCTTAGGACTAGCGGGAGTTTTGTCCGGGGAGCTGTTTTTT
TRBJ2-7 NA NA TRBV30 CAWGLATLQYF TGTGCCTGGGGGCTTGCGACGTTACAGTACTTC
TRBJ1-4 NA NA TRBV6-5 CASRLTGSTNEKLFF TGTGCCAGCAGACTCACAGGGTCGACTAATGAAAAACTGTTTTTT
TRBJ2-3 NA NA TRBV28 CASRRGTYYTDTQYF TGTGCCAGCAGACGCGGGACTTACTACACAGATACGCAGTATTTT
TRBJ1-5 NA NA TRBV28 CASKRGAGSNQPQHF TGTGCCAGCAAGAGGGGCGCGGGTAGCAATCAGCCCCAGCATTTT
TRBJ1-2 NA NA TRBV29-1 CSVEDQYGYTF TGCAGCGTTGAAGACCAGTATGGCTACACCTTC
TRBJ2-3 TRBD2 NA TRBV12-5 CASGFGGGVSTDTQYF TGTGCTAGTGGTTTCGGCGGGGGTGTTAGCACAGATACGCAGTATTTT
TRBJ2-1 TRBD2 NA TRBV27 CASSQGLAGTYNEQFF TGTGCCAGCAGTCAGGGACTAGCGGGAACCTACAATGAGCAGTTCTTC
TRBJ1-4 NA NA TRBV28 CASSLPTGEKLFF TGTGCCAGCAGTTTACCCACAGGGGAAAAACTGTTTTTT
TRBJ2-7 TRBD1 NA TRBV5-1 CASSPGTGQKQYF TGCGCCAGCAGCCCTGGGACAGGGCAAAAGCAGTACTTC
TRBJ2-5 NA NA TRBV9 CASSVEETQYF TGTGCCAGCAGCGTAGAAGAGACCCAGTACTTC
TRBJ2-2 NA NA TRBV6-1 CASDAGSWVGGELFF TGTGCCAGCGACGCCGGTAGCTGGGTGGGCGGGGAGCTGTTTTTT
TRBJ2-1 NA NA TRBV2 CASSVGREAYNEQFF TGTGCCAGCAGTGTGGGCAGGGAGGCCTACAATGAGCAGTTCTTC
TRBJ2-1 TRBD2 NA TRBV7-2 CASSFRGRVDEQFF TGTGCCAGCAGCTTCCGCGGGAGAGTCGATGAGCAGTTCTTC
TRBJ1-6 NA NA TRBV9 CASSAAAGTNSPLHF TGTGCCAGCAGCGCCGCAGCGGGAACGAATTCACCCCTCCACTTT
TRBJ2-3 NA NA TRBV7-8 CASSTIGTDTQYF TGTGCCAGCAGCACCATTGGCACGGATACGCAGTATTTT
TRBJ2-5 NA NA TRBV6-5 CASRGIRGYQETQYF TGTGCCAGCAGGGGGATCAGGGGTTACCAAGAGACCCAGTACTTC
TRBJ2-7 TRBD1 NA TRBV5-4 CASSLRDSSYEQYF TGTGCCAGCAGCTTACGGGACAGCTCCTACGAGCAGTACTTC
TRBJ2-7 TRBD2 NA TRBV14 CASSQGWRTGPWGSGRLYEQYF TGTGCCAGCAGCCAAGGGTGGAGGACGGGACCCTGGGGTAGCGGGAGACTCTACGAGCAGTACTTC
TRBJ2-1 TRBD2 NA TRBV5-5 CASSLSPSGILNEQFF TGTGCCAGCAGCTTGTCCCCTAGCGGGATTTTAAATGAGCAGTTCTTC
TRBJ2-1 TRBD2 NA TRBV4-1 CASSQDRPSGVYNEQFF TGCGCCAGCAGCCAAGACCGCCCTAGCGGGGTTTACAATGAGCAGTTCTTC
TRBJ2-1 TRBD2 NA TRBV14 CASSQGLTGTSVGEQFF TGTGCCAGCAGCCAAGGGTTGACCGGGACTAGCGTAGGTGAGCAGTTCTTC
TRBJ1-4 NA few TRBV27 CASSRTGTHNEKLFF TGTGCCAGCAGCCGTACCGGGACCCATAATGAAAAACTGTTTTTT
TRBJ1-2 NA NA TRBV28 CASSLSGAGGYTF TGTGCCAGCAGTTTATCCGGCGCCGGTGGCTACACCTTC
TRBJ2-1 NA few TRBV27 CASSSILTGYSYNEQFF TGTGCCAGCAGTTCCATCCTGACAGGATACTCCTACAATGAGCAGTTCTTC
TRBJ1-6 TRBD1 few TRBV4-3 CASSPGTGNNSPLHF TGCGCCAGCAGCCCCGGGACAGGGAATAATTCACCCCTCCACTTT
TRBJ1-2 TRBD1 NA TRBV7-8 CASSLGLTGEVGYTF TGTGCCAGCAGCTTAGGTCTGACAGGGGAGGTTGGCTACACCTTC
TRBJ2-5 NA NA TRBV18 CASSPPQAGPLYQETQYF TGTGCCAGCTCACCACCGCAGGCAGGACCGCTTTACCAAGAGACCCAGTACTTC
TRBJ2-7 NA NA TRBV14 CASSQVVSYEQYF TGTGCCAGCAGCCAAGTCGTCTCCTACGAGCAGTACTTC
TRBJ1-5 NA NA TRBV6-6 CASSYGGSGNQPQHF TGTGCCAGCAGTTACGGGGGGTCTGGCAATCAGCCCCAGCATTTT
TRBJ1-4 TRBD1 NA TRBV28 CASSLDRDATNEKLFF TGTGCCAGCAGTTTAGACAGGGACGCAACTAATGAAAAACTGTTTTTT
TRBJ2-2 NA once TRBV10-2 CASSESLRSWELFF TGCGCCAGCAGTGAGTCGTTGCGGAGTTGGGAGCTGTTTTTT
TRBJ2-3 TRBD2 few TRBV7-8 CASSFGSPSGTDTQYF TGTGCCAGCAGCTTCGGTTCTCCTAGCGGAACAGATACGCAGTATTTT
TRBJ2-1 TRBD2 NA TRBV9 CASSGPGLAENEQFF TGTGCCAGCAGCGGACCGGGACTAGCGGAGAATGAGCAGTTCTTC
TRBJ2-1 TRBD2 few TRBV5-1 CASSLAGLGGNEQFF TGCGCCAGCAGCTTGGCGGGACTAGGGGGCAATGAGCAGTTCTTC
TRBJ2-1 NA NA TRBV11-2 CASSLGYNEQFF TGTGCCAGCAGCTTAGGCTACAATGAGCAGTTCTTC
TRBJ2-5 NA NA TRBV28 CASSPSGILGTQYF TGTGCCAGCAGTCCTTCGGGCATCCTAGGGACCCAGTACTTC
TRBJ2-1 NA NA TRBV9 CASSVEDGGPYNEQFF TGTGCCAGCAGCGTAGAAGATGGGGGCCCCTACAATGAGCAGTTCTTC
TRBJ1-1 NA NA TRBV4-3 CASSRQQGGAEAFF TGCGCCAGCAGCCGACAACAGGGTGGCGCTGAAGCTTTCTTT
TRBJ1-1 NA NA TRBV11-3 CASSLSGDNTEAFF TGTGCCAGCAGCTTGTCAGGGGACAACACTGAAGCTTTCTTT
TRBJ2-1 NA few TRBV29-1 CSVEGVTNYEQFF TGCAGCGTTGAAGGAGTCACAAACTATGAGCAGTTCTTC
TRBJ1-1 TRBD1 NA TRBV4-3 CASSQGQGTEAFF TGCGCCAGCAGCCAAGGACAGGGCACTGAAGCTTTCTTT
TRBJ1-2 TRBD1 NA TRBV28 CASNPDRGRGYGYTF TGTGCCAGCAACCCGGACAGGGGGCGGGGCTATGGCTACACCTTC
TRBJ1-2 NA NA TRBV5-4 CASSLEGGRGNGYTF TGTGCCAGCAGCTTGGAAGGTGGCAGGGGTAATGGCTACACCTTC
TRBJ2-7 TRBD2 NA TRBV5-6 CASNQRTSSYEQYF TGTGCCAGCAATCAGCGGACTAGCAGTTACGAGCAGTACTTC
TRBJ2-7 NA few TRBV19 CASSPGQTYEQYF TGTGCCAGTAGTCCCGGACAGACCTACGAGCAGTACTTC
TRBJ1-5 TRBD1 NA TRBV9 CASSVDSTGGGQPQHF TGTGCCAGCAGCGTAGATTCGACAGGGGGAGGTCAGCCCCAGCATTTT
TRBJ2-7 NA NA TRBV15 CATSRERRTATMGEQYF TGTGCCACCAGCAGAGAGCGAAGGACGGCGACAATGGGCGAGCAGTACTTC